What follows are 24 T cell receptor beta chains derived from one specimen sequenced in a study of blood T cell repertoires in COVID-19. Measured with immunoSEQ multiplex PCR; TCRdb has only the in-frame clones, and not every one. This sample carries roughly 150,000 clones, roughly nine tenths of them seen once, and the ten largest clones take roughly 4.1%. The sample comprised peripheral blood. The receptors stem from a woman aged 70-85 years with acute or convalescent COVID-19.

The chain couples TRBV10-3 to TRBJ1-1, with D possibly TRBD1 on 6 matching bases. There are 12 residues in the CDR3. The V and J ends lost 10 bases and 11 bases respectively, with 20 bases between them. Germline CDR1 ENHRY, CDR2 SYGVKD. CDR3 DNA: TGTGCCACGACACCGACAGGTCGGGACGCTTTCTTT. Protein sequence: CATTPTGRDAFF.

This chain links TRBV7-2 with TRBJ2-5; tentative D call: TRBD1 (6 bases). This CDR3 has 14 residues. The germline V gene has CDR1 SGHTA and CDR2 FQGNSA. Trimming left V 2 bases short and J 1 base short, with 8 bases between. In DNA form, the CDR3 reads TGTGCCAGCAGCTTACACAGGGCCCAAGAGACCCAGTACTTC. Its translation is CASSLHRAQETQYF.

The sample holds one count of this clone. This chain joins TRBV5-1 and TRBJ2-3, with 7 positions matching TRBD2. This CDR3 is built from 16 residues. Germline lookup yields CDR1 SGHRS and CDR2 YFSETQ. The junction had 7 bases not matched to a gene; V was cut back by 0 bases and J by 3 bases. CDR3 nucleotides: TGCGCCAGCAGCTTGGACCCTAGCGGAGGTACAGATACGCAGTATTTT. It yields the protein CASSLDPSGGTDTQYF. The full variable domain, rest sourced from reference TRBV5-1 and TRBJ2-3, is KAGVTQTPRYLIKTRGQQVTLSCSPISGHRSVSWYQQTPGQGLQFLFEYFSETQRNKGNFPGRFSGRQFSNSRSEMNVSTLELGDSALYLCASSLDPSGGTDTQYFGPGTRLTVL.

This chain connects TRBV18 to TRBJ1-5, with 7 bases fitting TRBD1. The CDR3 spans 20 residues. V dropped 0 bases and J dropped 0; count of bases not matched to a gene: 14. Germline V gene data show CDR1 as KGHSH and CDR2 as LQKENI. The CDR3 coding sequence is TGTGCCAGCTCACCACCTATGTCGGCAGGGGGGTTCCTTAGCAATCAGCCCCAGCATTTT. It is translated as CASSPPMSAGGFLSNQPQHF. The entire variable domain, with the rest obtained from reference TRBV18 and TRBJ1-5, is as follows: NAGVMQNPRHLVRRRGQEARLRCSPMKGHSHVYWYRQLPEEGLKFMVYLQKENIIDESGMPKERFSAEFPKEGPSILRIQQVVRGDSAAYFCASSPPMSAGGFLSNQPQHFGDGTRLSIL.

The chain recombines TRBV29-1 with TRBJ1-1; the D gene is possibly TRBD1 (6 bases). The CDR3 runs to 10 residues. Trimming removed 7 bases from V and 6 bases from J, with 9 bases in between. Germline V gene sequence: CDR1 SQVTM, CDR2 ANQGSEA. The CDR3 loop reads CSGGTSEAFF. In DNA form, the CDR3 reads TGCAGCGGGGGGACATCTGAAGCTTTCTTT.

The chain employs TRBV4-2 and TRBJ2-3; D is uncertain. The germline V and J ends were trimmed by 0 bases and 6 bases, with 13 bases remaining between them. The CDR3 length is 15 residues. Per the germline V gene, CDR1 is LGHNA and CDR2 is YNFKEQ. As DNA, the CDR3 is TGTGCCAGCAGCCAAGATCCCCGACGCGGTGATACGCAGTATTTT. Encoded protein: CASSQDPRRGDTQYF.

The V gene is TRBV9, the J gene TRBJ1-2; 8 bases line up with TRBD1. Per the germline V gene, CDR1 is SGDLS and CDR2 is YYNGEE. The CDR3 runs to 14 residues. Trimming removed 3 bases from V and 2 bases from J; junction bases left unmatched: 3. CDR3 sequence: CASSAGQGNYGYTF. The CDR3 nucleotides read TGTGCCAGCAGCGCCGGACAGGGCAACTATGGCTACACCTTC.

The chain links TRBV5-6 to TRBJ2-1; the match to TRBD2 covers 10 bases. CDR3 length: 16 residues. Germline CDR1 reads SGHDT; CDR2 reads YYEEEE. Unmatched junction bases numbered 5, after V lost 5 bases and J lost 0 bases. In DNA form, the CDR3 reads TGTGCCAGCAGTGGACTAGCGGCGAGCTCCTACAATGAGCAGTTCTTC. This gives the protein CASSGLAASSYNEQFF.

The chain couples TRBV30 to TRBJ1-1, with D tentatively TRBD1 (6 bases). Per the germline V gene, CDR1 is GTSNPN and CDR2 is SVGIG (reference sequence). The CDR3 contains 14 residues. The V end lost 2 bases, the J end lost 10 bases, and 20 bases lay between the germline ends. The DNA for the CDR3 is TGTGCCTGGAGTCCCGGGGGGCCGGTTAGTGGAGCTTTCTTT. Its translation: CAWSPGGPVSGAFF.

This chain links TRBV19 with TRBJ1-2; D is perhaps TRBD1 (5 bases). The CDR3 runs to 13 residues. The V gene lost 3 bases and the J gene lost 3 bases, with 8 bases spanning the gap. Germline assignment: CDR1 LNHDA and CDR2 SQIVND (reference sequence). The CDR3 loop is CASSIGRDYGYTF. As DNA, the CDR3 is TGTGCCAGTAGTATTGGCAGGGACTATGGCTACACCTTC. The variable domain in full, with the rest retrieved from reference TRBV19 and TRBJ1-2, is DGGITQSPKYLFRKEGQNVTLSCEQNLNHDAMYWYRQDPGQGLRLIYYSQIVNDFQKGDIAEGYSVSREKKESFPLTVTSAQKNPTAFYLCASSIGRDYGYTFGSGTRLTVV.

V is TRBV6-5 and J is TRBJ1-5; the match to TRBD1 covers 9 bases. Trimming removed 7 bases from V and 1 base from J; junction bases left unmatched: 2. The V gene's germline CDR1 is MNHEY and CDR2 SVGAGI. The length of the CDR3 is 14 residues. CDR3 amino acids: CASIGTGSNQPQHF. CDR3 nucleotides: TGTGCCAGCATCGGGACAGGGAGCAATCAGCCCCAGCATTTT.

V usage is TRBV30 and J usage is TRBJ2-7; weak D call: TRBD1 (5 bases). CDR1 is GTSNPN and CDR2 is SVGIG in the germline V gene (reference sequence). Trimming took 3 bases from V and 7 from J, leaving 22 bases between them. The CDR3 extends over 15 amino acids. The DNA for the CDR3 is TGTGCCTGGAGGCAGGGTTCATTCCGTGTCGGTGAGCAGTACTTC. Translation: CAWRQGSFRVGEQYF.

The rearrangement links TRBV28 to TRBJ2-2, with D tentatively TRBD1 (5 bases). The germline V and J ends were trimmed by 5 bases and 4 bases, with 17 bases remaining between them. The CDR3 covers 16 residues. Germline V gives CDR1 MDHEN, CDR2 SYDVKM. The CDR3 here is CASSTRQPMTTGELFF. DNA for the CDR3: TGTGCCAGCAGTACCCGACAGCCTATGACCACCGGGGAGCTGTTTTTT.

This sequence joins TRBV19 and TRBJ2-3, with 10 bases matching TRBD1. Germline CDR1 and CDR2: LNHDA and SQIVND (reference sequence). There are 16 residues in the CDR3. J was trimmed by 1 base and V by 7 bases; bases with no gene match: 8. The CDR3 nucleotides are TGTGCCAGTACCTCGGACAGGGGGGCCCGCACAGATACGCAGTATTTT. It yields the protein CASTSDRGARTDTQYF.

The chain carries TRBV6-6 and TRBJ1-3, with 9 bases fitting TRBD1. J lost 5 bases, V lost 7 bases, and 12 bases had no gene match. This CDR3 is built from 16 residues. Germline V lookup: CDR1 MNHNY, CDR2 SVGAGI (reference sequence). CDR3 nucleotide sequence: TGTGCCAGCACCCCGGCCGGACAGGGGTTCAGAAACACCATATATTTT. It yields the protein CASTPAGQGFRNTIYF.

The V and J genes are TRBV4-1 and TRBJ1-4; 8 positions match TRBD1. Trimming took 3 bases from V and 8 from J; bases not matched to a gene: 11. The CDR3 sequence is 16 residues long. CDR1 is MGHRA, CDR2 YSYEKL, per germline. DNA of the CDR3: TGCGCCAGCAGCCACGTTACAGGGGGTGATGGAGAAAAACTGTTTTTT. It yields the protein CASSHVTGGDGEKLFF.

CDR3 loop: CASSLEAQGAFGNTIYF. Here the CDR3 DNA reads TGTGCCAGCAGCTTAGAGGCACAGGGGGCGTTTGGAAACACCATATATTTT. The V gene is TRBV7-6, the J gene TRBJ1-3; 9 nucleotides align to TRBD1. This CDR3 comprises 17 residues. V was clipped by 1 base and J by 3 bases; unmatched bases: 7. In germline, CDR1 is SGHVS, CDR2 FNYEAQ.

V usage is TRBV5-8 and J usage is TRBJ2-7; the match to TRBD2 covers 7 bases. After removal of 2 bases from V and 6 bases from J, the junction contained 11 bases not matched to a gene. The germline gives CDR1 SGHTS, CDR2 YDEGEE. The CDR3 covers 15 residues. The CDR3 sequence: CASSFRGRANTEQYF. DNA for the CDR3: TGTGCCAGCAGCTTTCGCGGGAGAGCTAATACCGAGCAGTACTTC.

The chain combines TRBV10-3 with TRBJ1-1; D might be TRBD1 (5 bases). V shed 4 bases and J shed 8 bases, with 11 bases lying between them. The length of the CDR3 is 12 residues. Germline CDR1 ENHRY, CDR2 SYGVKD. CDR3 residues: CAISVGGKEAFF. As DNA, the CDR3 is TGTGCCATCAGTGTGGGGGGTAAGGAAGCTTTCTTT.

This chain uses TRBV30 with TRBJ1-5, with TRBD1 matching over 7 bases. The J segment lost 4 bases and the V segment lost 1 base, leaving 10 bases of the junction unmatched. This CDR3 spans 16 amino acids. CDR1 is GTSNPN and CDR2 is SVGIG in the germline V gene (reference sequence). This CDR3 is CAWSESMDRPNQPQHF. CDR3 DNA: TGTGCCTGGAGTGAAAGCATGGACAGGCCGAATCAGCCCCAGCATTTT.

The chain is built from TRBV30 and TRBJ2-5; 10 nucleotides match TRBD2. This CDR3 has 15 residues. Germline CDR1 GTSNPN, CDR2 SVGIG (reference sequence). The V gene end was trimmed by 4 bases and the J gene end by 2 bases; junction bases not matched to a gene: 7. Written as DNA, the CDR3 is TGTGCCTGGACGTGGACTAGCGGCACTCAAGAGACCCAGTACTTC. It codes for CAWTWTSGTQETQYF. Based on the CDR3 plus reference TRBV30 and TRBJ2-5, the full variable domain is SQTIHQWPATLVQPVGSPLSLECTVEGTSNPNLYWYRQAAGRGLQLLFYSVGIGQISSEVPQNLSASRPQDRQFILSSKKLLLSDSGFYLCAWTWTSGTQETQYFGPGTRLLVL.

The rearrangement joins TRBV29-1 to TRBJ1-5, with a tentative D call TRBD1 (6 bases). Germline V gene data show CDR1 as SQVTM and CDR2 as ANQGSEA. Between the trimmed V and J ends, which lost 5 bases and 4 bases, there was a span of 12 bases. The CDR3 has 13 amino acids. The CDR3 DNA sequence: TGCAGCGTTTCTGGGGGCGGAAATCAGCCCCAGCATTTT. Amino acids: CSVSGGGNQPQHF. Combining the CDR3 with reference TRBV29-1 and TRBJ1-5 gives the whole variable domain SAVISQKPSRDICQRGTSLTIQCQVDSQVTMMFWYRQQPGQSLTLIATANQGSEATYESGFVIDKFPISRPNLTFSTLTVSNMSPEDSSIYLCSVSGGGNQPQHFGDGTRLSIL.

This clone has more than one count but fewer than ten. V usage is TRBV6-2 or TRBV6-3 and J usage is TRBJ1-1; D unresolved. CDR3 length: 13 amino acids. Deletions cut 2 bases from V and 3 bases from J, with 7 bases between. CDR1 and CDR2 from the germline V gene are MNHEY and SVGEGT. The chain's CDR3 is CASSYLYYTEAFF. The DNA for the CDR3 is TGTGCCAGCAGTTACCTGTATTACACTGAAGCTTTCTTT.

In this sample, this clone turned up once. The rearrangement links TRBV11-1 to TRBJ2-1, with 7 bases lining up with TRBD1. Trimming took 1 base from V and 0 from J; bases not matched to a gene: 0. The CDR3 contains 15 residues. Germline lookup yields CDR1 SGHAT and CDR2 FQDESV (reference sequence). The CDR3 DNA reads TGTGCCAGCAGCTTAGGACAGGGCTCCTACAATGAGCAGTTCTTC. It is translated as CASSLGQGSYNEQFF.